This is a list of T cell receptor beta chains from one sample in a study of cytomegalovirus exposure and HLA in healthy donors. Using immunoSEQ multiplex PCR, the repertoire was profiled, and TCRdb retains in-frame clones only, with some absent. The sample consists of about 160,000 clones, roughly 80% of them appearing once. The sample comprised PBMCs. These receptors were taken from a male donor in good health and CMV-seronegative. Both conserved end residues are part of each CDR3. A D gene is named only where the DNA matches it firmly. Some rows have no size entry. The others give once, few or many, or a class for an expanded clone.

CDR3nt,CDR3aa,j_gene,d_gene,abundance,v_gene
TGTGCCAGCAGCAAAGGCCCGGACAGGGTAAGAGATGGCTACACCTTC,CASSKGPDRVRDGYTF,TRBJ1-2,NA,NA,TRBV21-1
TGCAGCGTTGGGGACAGGGCGAACACTGAAGCTTTCTTT,CSVGDRANTEAFF,TRBJ1-1,TRBD1,NA,TRBV29-1
TGTGCCAGCTCACCGGACAGGGTTGGAGCTAACTATGGCTACACCTTC,CASSPDRVGANYGYTF,TRBJ1-2,TRBD1,NA,TRBV18
TGTGCCAGCAGTGAATATGGGATGGGAGAGTGGTACTTC,CASSEYGMGEWYF,TRBJ2-7,NA,NA,TRBV25-1
TGTGCCAGCAGCCCAGCGGGACTAGCGGGCCTTATCTACGAGCAGTACTTC,CASSPAGLAGLIYEQYF,TRBJ2-7,TRBD2,NA,TRBV14
TGTGCCAGCAGCGAGCGGACAGCTTTAGAGACCCAGTACTTC,CASSERTALETQYF,TRBJ2-5,NA,NA,TRBV7-8
TGTGCCAGCAGTTTCTGGGAGGGGCGCGATGGCTACACCTTC,CASSFWEGRDGYTF,TRBJ1-2,NA,NA,TRBV28
TGTGCCAGCAGCTTGGGGAGAGGATACGAGCAGTACTTC,CASSLGRGYEQYF,TRBJ2-7,NA,NA,TRBV7-6
TGTGCCAGCAGCCCGACAGGGTTCAACGAGCAGTACTTC,CASSPTGFNEQYF,TRBJ2-7,TRBD1,NA,TRBV13
TGTGCCAGCAGTGGGGGGGTACGGGGGAACACCGGGGAGCTGTTTTTT,CASSGGVRGNTGELFF,TRBJ2-2,NA,NA,TRBV25-1
TGTGCCAGCAGTGATTACAGGGGGAACACAGATACGCAGTATTTT,CASSDYRGNTDTQYF,TRBJ2-3,TRBD1,NA,TRBV2
TGCGCCAGCAGCCGGACCAGCGGGGGAGTCACAGATACGCAGTATTTT,CASSRTSGGVTDTQYF,TRBJ2-3,TRBD2,NA,TRBV5-1
TGTGCCAGCAGCGAGACTGGGACTGCCTATGGCTACACCTTC,CASSETGTAYGYTF,TRBJ1-2,NA,NA,TRBV28
TGTGCCAGCAGCCTAGGGACAGTTTTTGACTACGAGCAGTACTTC,CASSLGTVFDYEQYF,TRBJ2-7,TRBD1,NA,TRBV11-1
TGTGCCAGCGTCTCGTGGCCGTACTACAATGAGCAGTTCTTC,CASVSWPYYNEQFF,TRBJ2-1,NA,NA,TRBV11-2
TGCACCAGCAGCACCCGCCGCAGGGGGCGGACAGATACGCAGTATTTT,CTSSTRRRGRTDTQYF,TRBJ2-3,NA,NA,TRBV1
TGTGCCAGCAGCCACGACACCGATGAAGCTTTCTTT,CASSHDTDEAFF,TRBJ1-1,NA,few,TRBV4-2
TGTGCCAGCTCAATTAACCCCCTTTCTAGCGGGGCCTCCTACGAGCAGTACTTC,CASSINPLSSGASYEQYF,TRBJ2-7,TRBD2,NA,TRBV18
TGTGCCAGTAGTGGCCGGGGGGGAGCCTCTGGAAACACCATATATTTT,CASSGRGGASGNTIYF,TRBJ1-3,NA,NA,TRBV19
TGTGCCAGCTCCCCCTGGACTAGCGGGCTCGAGAGTACCGGGGAGCTGTTTTTT,CASSPWTSGLESTGELFF,TRBJ2-2,TRBD2,NA,TRBV18
TGTGCCAGCAGTTCCCTGGAGTCCCGAAACTATGGCTACACCTTC,CASSSLESRNYGYTF,TRBJ1-2,NA,NA,TRBV28
TGTGCCAGCAGCTTTGGCCCTAGGTTTACAGATACGCAGTATTTT,CASSFGPRFTDTQYF,TRBJ2-3,NA,NA,TRBV7-9
TGTGCCACCGGGAACACTGAAGCTTTCTTT,CATGNTEAFF,TRBJ1-1,NA,few,TRBV19
TGTGCCAGCAGCCTACAGGGGGCGCGGAATTCACCCCTCCACTTT,CASSLQGARNSPLHF,TRBJ1-6,TRBD1,NA,TRBV5-4
TGCGCCAGCAGTCAATCCTGCCCCCTTGTAGACACTGAAGCTTTCTTT,CASSQSCPLVDTEAFF,TRBJ1-1,NA,NA,TRBV23-1
TGTGCCAGCAGTGAGGGGGACTGGAGATACGAGCAGTACTTC,CASSEGDWRYEQYF,TRBJ2-7,NA,NA,TRBV6-1
TGTGCCAGCAGCAGGCGGGAGTGGGGAGATACGCAGTATTTT,CASSRREWGDTQYF,TRBJ2-3,TRBD2,NA,TRBV13
TGTGCCATCAGTGAAAACCCCGAGGGAAACACTGAAGCTTTCTTT,CAISENPEGNTEAFF,TRBJ1-1,NA,few,TRBV10-3
TGTGCCAGCAGCTCCGTATGGCGGGGTGGGAATAAAGATCAGCCCCAGCATTTT,CASSSVWRGGNKDQPQHF,TRBJ1-5,NA,once,TRBV7-2
TGTGCCAGCAGCTTAATGAGAGGGATCCCCGGGGAGCTGTTTTTT,CASSLMRGIPGELFF,TRBJ2-2,NA,NA,TRBV7-3
TGTGCCAGCAGTACGACATCGAATAATTCACCCCTCCACTTT,CASSTTSNNSPLHF,TRBJ1-6,NA,NA,TRBV6-5